A selection of T cell receptor beta chains follows, all from one sample in a study of blood T cell repertoires in COVID-19. Method: immunoSEQ multiplex PCR; TCRdb's copy keeps in-frame clones and lacks some. The sample holds around 99,000 clones; about 87% are singletons and the top ten take about 1.1%. The sequenced sample consisted of peripheral blood. These receptor sequences come from a human donor in a cohort sampled during active COVID-19. The CDR3 runs from the conserved cysteine through the conserved F or W. The size entry is marked missing in some rows and otherwise reads once, few, many or a size class.

V	J	size	CDR3
TRBV14	TRBJ2-7	NA	CASSQEPAGTYEQYF
TRBV24-1	TRBJ2-5	NA	CATSEEGRETQYF
TRBV7-8	TRBJ2-1	NA	CASSPRTSGGLTHNEQFF
TRBV19	TRBJ1-5	NA	CASTARPGQGRYSNQPQHF
TRBV28	TRBJ2-7	NA	CASSLSSDIRAYEQYF
TRBV6-5	TRBJ2-7	NA	CASREGLSYEQYF
TRBV5-1	TRBJ1-1	NA	CASSLPQGRGTEAFF
TRBV5-1	TRBJ1-1	NA	CASSLRRPNTEAFF
TRBV7-3	TRBJ2-2	NA	CASSLSAGNTGELFF
TRBV7-2	TRBJ2-3	NA	CASSQSRGADTQYF
TRBV27	TRBJ2-5	NA	CASRPGTGEGETQYF
TRBV12-3/TRBV12-4	TRBJ1-4	NA	CASSSTGGEKLFF
TRBV5-1	TRBJ2-5	NA	CASSLGTSAQETQYF
TRBV15	TRBJ1-2	NA	CATSRDAGVGYTF
TRBV5-4	TRBJ2-7	once	CASSRPGGGRLSYEQYF
TRBV6-5	TRBJ2-7	NA	CASSYSAGSYEQYF
TRBV7-9	TRBJ2-7	NA	CASSPSGGYEQYF
TRBV3-1/TRBV3-2	TRBJ2-2	NA	CASGRRQPGGTGELFF
TRBV30	TRBJ1-2	NA	CAWSVRYWRTPTPACGYTF
TRBV2	TRBJ1-4	NA	CASRRLGQGLGKLFF
TRBV2	TRBJ2-1	NA	CASSEALPYSYSYNEQFF
TRBV6-5	TRBJ1-6	NA	CASSSRGRGNSPLHF
TRBV19	TRBJ1-6	NA	CASSIQGTTSYNSPLHF